This T cell receptor (beta chain) was sequenced for a study of identical twins. One entry per CDR3 protein results from TCRdb running MiXCR on the 5' RACE reads. The sample includes about 900,000 distinct CDR3 sequences, around an eighth of them seen just once. The V and J ends lost 6 bases and 7 bases, in that order; junction bases with no gene match: 12. The length of the CDR3 is 14 residues. Germline loops: CDR1 MNHNS, CDR2 SASEGT. Study results and caveats: The same donors were not followed; conclusions instead depended on cross-sectional statistical analysis.

This clonotype was seen repeatedly, ten times or more. Its antigen is unknown. The same sample was also used in a study of yellow fever vaccine responses in identical twins.

The source material was PBMCs. The TCR comes from a woman aged 18-35 years in good health. This chain joins TRBV6-1 and TRBJ2-7; 7 bases agree with TRBD2. In DNA, the CDR3 is TGTGCCAGCAGGCGCTCCGATTGGGGAGGGGAGCAGTACGTC. It yields the protein CASRRSDWGGEQYV.